The clone carrying this T cell receptor (beta chain) was counted at least ten times. Its specificity is not known. Stated time point: longitudinal time-point 2. The cDNA came from 5'RACE, which used 10-nucleotide random UMIs. TCRdb fed the 5' RACE reads into MiXCR, producing one record per CDR3 protein. The table records 65,000 to 85,000 distinct CDR3 sequences, over 4.5% of them present only once. The sample belongs to a study of neurological immune-mediated disorders. Study context: Of the approximately 35 patients with multiple sclerosis, about 31 had relapsing-remitting MS, whereas the remaining 3 had secondary progressive MS. Study-level points and caveats: When grouped phylogenetically, the repertoires of 18 of the 34 multiple sclerosis patients fell together in one related-CDR3 cluster, which is a possible signature. No link was found between any clinical or MRI feature and the multiple sclerosis repertoire cluster.

Trimming cost V 2 bases and J 1 base; bases outside gene matches: 5. The CDR3 spans 16 residues. The germline V gene has CDR1 SGHRS and CDR2 YFSETQ. The chain links TRBV5-1 to TRBJ2-2, with 7 bases that match TRBD2. This TCR was recovered from a woman aged 55-69 years with multiple sclerosis. Material for sequencing was PBMCs. Here the CDR3 DNA reads TGCGCCAGCAGCTTTTCAGCGGGGAGGAACACCGGGGAGCTGTTTTTT. Protein sequence: CASSFSAGRNTGELFF.